The 23 T cell receptor beta chains given below trace back to one sample, sequenced in a study of response to subunit inactivated influenza vaccine. TCRdb analysed the RT-PCR reads with MiXCR anew, one entry per CDR3 protein. The repertoire holds about 800,000 distinct CDR3 sequences, with approximately 21% as singletons. The sequenced sample was PBMCs from blood, obtained 5 days after vaccination. Source of these receptors: a man over 45 who received an inactivated influenza vaccine.

This clonotype was picked up a small number of times. The rearrangement links TRBV7-2 to TRBJ2-7; 7 nucleotides align to TRBD2. The ends lost 7 bases at V and 7 bases at J; junction bases unmatched: 13. This CDR3 region has 14 residues. Germline-derived CDR1 and CDR2 are SGHTA and FQGNSA. CDR3 residues: CASNPAGRDEEQYF. Here the CDR3 DNA reads TGTGCCAGCAACCCAGCGGGGAGGGATGAAGAGCAGTACTTC. The full variable domain, in which reference TRBV7-2 and TRBJ2-7 provide the parts outside the CDR3, is GAGVSQSPSNKVTEKGKDVELRCDPISGHTALYWYRQSLGQGLEFLIYFQGNSAPDKSGLPSDRFSAERTGGSVSTLTIQRTQQEDSAVYLCASNPAGRDEEQYFGPGTRLTVT.

There are many counts of this clonotype. The V call is TRBV6-2 or TRBV6-3, the J call TRBJ2-7, with TRBD1 identical over 10 bases. Germline V CDR1 and CDR2: MNHEY, SVGEGT. J was trimmed by 4 bases and V by 7 bases; bases with no gene match: 4. This CDR3 contains 13 residues. The CDR3 DNA follows: TGTGCCAGCAACCGGGACAGGGGATACGAGCAGTACTTC. Its translation: CASNRDRGYEQYF.

This clonotype has a handful of counts. This chain's CDR3 is CASSESRGNIQYF. DNA of the CDR3: TGCGCCAGCAGTGAGTCCCGGGGAAACATTCAGTACTTC. The chain recombines TRBV10-2 with TRBJ2-4, with D possibly TRBD2 on 5 matching bases. Germline V gives CDR1 WSHSY, CDR2 SAAADI. The CDR3 is 13 residues long. Trimming removed 0 bases at V and 6 bases at J, with 6 bases between.

This sequence joins TRBV2 and TRBJ2-6, with TRBD2 as a possible D gene (5 bases). The V end was cut by 5 bases, the J end by 2 bases, with 16 bases between. From germline, CDR1 is SNHLY and CDR2 FYNNEI. The CDR3 consists of 17 residues. The DNA of the CDR3 is TGTGCCAGCAGTCCTCGACACGGGCGGGCTGGGGCCAACGTCCTGACTTTC. Encoded protein: CASSPRHGRAGANVLTF.

The V and J genes are TRBV5-1 and TRBJ2-5; D unresolved. CDR1 and CDR2 (germline): SGHRS, YFSETQ. This CDR3 is 12 amino acids long. Trimming cost V 5 bases and J 5 bases, with 10 bases left between them. The CDR3 sequence: CASSGKDETQYF. The CDR3 nucleotides read TGCGCCAGCAGTGGGAAGGATGAGACCCAGTACTTC.

This clonotype was seen a few times. The chain recombines TRBV7-2 with TRBJ2-7, with D unclear. V lost 3 bases and J 0 bases, leaving 12 bases between the germline ends. The CDR3 runs 15 residues. Per germline, CDR1 SGHTA and CDR2 FQGNSA. CDR3 nucleotides: TGTGCCAGCAGCTTGAAAGCATCCCGCTCCTACGAGCAGTACTTC. Residues: CASSLKASRSYEQYF.

The chain recombines TRBV4-3 with TRBJ1-5; D ambiguous. The V gene lost 0 bases and the J gene lost 9 bases, with 12 bases spanning the gap. The CDR3 contains 14 residues. Germline V lookup: CDR1 LGHNA, CDR2 YSLEER. CDR3 amino acids: CASSQDNGMGPQHF. The CDR3 DNA sequence: TGCGCCAGCAGCCAAGATAACGGAATGGGGCCCCAGCATTTT.

The V and J genes are TRBV15 and TRBJ2-2; D may be TRBD1 (5 bases). This CDR3 is built from 18 residues. Germline V lookup: CDR1 LNHNV, CDR2 YYDKDF (reference sequence). Trimming removed 0 bases at V and 3 bases at J, with 17 bases between. The CDR3 DNA reads TGTGCCACCAGCAGAGATTATCCAGCCCTCAGGGACACCGGGGAGCTGTTTTTT. Encoded protein: CATSRDYPALRDTGELFF.

In this sample, this clonotype turned up a few times. The chain is built from TRBV3-1 and TRBJ1-1, with D maybe TRBD1 (6 bases). V lost 5 bases to trimming and J lost 4 bases, with 11 bases between them. The CDR3 contains 13 residues. The germline CDR1 and CDR2 sequences are LGHDT and YNNKEL (reference sequence). The chain's CDR3 is CASSDYRATEAFF. The DNA of the CDR3 is TGTGCCAGCAGCGACTACAGGGCCACTGAAGCTTTCTTT. Complete variable domain (other parts from reference TRBV3-1 and TRBJ1-1): DTAVSQTPKYLVTQMGNDKSIKCEQNLGHDTMYWYKQDSKKFLKIMFSYNNKELIINETVPNRFSPKSPDKAHLNLHINSLELGDSAVYFCASSDYRATEAFFGQGTRLTVV.

This sequence joins TRBV7-2 and TRBJ2-7; D possibly uses TRBD1 or TRBD2 (5 bases each). V was cut by 1 base and J by 7 bases, with 17 bases left in between. The CDR3 is 15 residues long. From germline, CDR1 is SGHTA and CDR2 FQGNSA. CDR3 sequence: CASSLDFGTQREQYF. DNA of the CDR3: TGTGCCAGCAGCTTAGATTTCGGGACCCAAAGAGAGCAGTACTTC.

In this sample, this clonotype turned up a few times. The CDR3 sequence is CSDRLAGGVEQFF. The CDR3 region has the DNA TGCAGCGACCGACTAGCGGGAGGGGTAGAGCAGTTCTTC. V gene TRBV29-1 combines with J gene TRBJ2-1; 14 bases fit TRBD2. Germline-derived CDR1 and CDR2 are SQVTM and ANQGSEA. V gave up 7 bases and J gave up 10 bases; unmatched junction bases: 6. This CDR3 is built from 13 residues.

This clonotype was found a few times. The rearrangement uses TRBV7-2 and TRBJ1-4; D perhaps matches TRBD1 (6 bases). With 5 bases removed from V and 1 base from J, the gap between germline ends came to 11 bases. CDR1 is SGHTA, CDR2 FQGNSA, per germline. CDR3 length equals 15 residues. CDR3 bases: TGTGCCAGCAGCCCGAACAGGGAAACTAATGAAAAACTGTTTTTT. Protein product: CASSPNRETNEKLFF.

This clonotype was observed a few times. The chain has TRBV20-1 and TRBJ2-3; possibly TRBD2 for D (7 bases). Germline loops: CDR1 DFQATT, CDR2 SNEGSKA (reference sequence). The V end was cut by 6 bases, the J end by 0 bases, with 16 bases between. The CDR3 loop spans 15 amino acids. The CDR3 reads CSAKGGTTSTDTQYF. CDR3 nucleotide sequence: TGCAGTGCAAAGGGGGGGACTACTAGCACAGATACGCAGTATTTT.

A few counts support this clonotype. This chain joins TRBV11-2 and TRBJ1-2; TRBD1 aligns across 8 bases. The CDR3 sequence is 13 residues long. Germline lookup yields CDR1 SGHAT and CDR2 FQNNGV. After removal of 1 base from V and 6 bases from J, the junction contained 1 base not matched to a gene. CDR3 amino acids: CASSLAGQDGYTF. The CDR3 coding sequence is TGTGCCAGCAGCTTAGCGGGACAGGATGGCTACACCTTC.

The rearrangement uses TRBV7-2 and TRBJ2-7; D is perhaps TRBD1 (5 bases). The V and J ends lost 0 bases and 9 bases respectively, with 6 bases between them. CDR1 and CDR2 (germline): SGHTA, FQGNSA. There are 11 residues in the CDR3. The DNA of the CDR3 is TGTGCCAGCAGCTTAGCGACAGTGCAGTACTTC. It is translated as CASSLATVQYF. Full variable domain (rest looked up from reference TRBV7-2 and TRBJ2-7): GAGVSQSPSNKVTEKGKDVELRCDPISGHTALYWYRQSLGQGLEFLIYFQGNSAPDKSGLPSDRFSAERTGGSVSTLTIQRTQQEDSAVYLCASSLATVQYFGPGTRLTVT.

This clonotype was seen a single time. The J gene is TRBJ1-5, the V gene TRBV4-2; a possible D gene is TRBD1 (6 bases). V lost 0 bases and J 6 bases, leaving 21 bases between the germline ends. The CDR3 totals 18 residues. The germline gives CDR1 LGHNA, CDR2 YNFKEQ. The CDR3 DNA sequence: TGTGCCAGCAGCCAAGAAGGCAGGGGTATGGGGCGTGGTCAGCCCCAGCATTTT. This codes for CASSQEGRGMGRGQPQHF.

This clonotype was seen only a few times. This sequence joins TRBV12-3 or TRBV12-4 and TRBJ2-3, with D unresolved. This CDR3 is built from 13 residues. V shed 0 bases and J shed 8 bases, with 9 bases lying between them. Here the CDR3 reads CASSLAGVGTQYF. The CDR3 DNA sequence: TGTGCCAGCAGTTTAGCGGGTGTGGGTACGCAGTATTTT.

The rearrangement joins TRBV20-1 to TRBJ2-7; D perhaps matches TRBD2 (6 bases). Trimming took off 3 bases at V and 1 base at J, with 13 bases between the two ends. The CDR3 covers 14 residues. Germline-derived CDR1 and CDR2 are DFQATT and SNEGSKA (reference sequence). The CDR3 is CSASDTSRSYEQYF. CDR3 in DNA: TGCAGTGCTAGCGACACTAGCCGGTCCTACGAGCAGTACTTC.

This clonotype was observed a few times. This chain joins TRBV6-1 and TRBJ2-1, with 10 nucleotides matching TRBD1. From germline, CDR1 is MNHNS and CDR2 SASEGT. V trimming: 8 bases; J trimming: 5 bases; junction bases outside the gene matches: 3. The CDR3 loop spans 13 amino acids. CDR3: CASRGTGDNEQFF. CDR3 DNA: TGTGCCAGCCGGGGGACAGGGGACAATGAGCAGTTCTTC.

The V call is TRBV7-2, the J call TRBJ2-7; no firm D call. Germline lookup yields CDR1 SGHTA and CDR2 FQGNSA. The CDR3 covers 13 residues. Trimming shortened V by 6 bases and J by 2 bases, and 11 bases separated the two germline ends. The CDR3 here is CASSYDGPYEQYF. CDR3 sequence (DNA): TGTGCCAGCAGTTATGACGGCCCCTACGAGCAGTACTTC.

This chain links TRBV29-1 with TRBJ2-6, with D unclear. V lost 4 bases and J 0 bases, leaving 7 bases between the germline ends. The CDR3 covers 14 residues. Germline V CDR1 and CDR2: SQVTM, ANQGSEA. CDR3 sequence (DNA): TGCAGCGTTGGGAACTTCTCTGGGGCCAACGTCCTGACTTTC. This encodes CSVGNFSGANVLTF. Full variable domain (missing parts from reference TRBV29-1 and TRBJ2-6): SAVISQKPSRDICQRGTSLTIQCQVDSQVTMMFWYRQQPGQSLTLIATANQGSEATYESGFVIDKFPISRPNLTFSTLTVSNMSPEDSSIYLCSVGNFSGANVLTFGAGSRLTVL.

The rearrangement joins TRBV6-6 to TRBJ2-1, with D possibly TRBD1 on 6 matching bases. The CDR3 totals 12 residues. V shed 2 bases and J shed 10 bases, with 9 bases lying between them. Germline CDR1 is MNHNY and CDR2 is SVGAGI (reference sequence). CDR3 in amino acids: CASSYQDSEQFF. In DNA, the CDR3 is TGTGCCAGCAGTTACCAGGACAGCGAGCAGTTCTTC.

The chain recombines TRBV5-6 with TRBJ2-3; 7 bases map to TRBD1. This CDR3 has 16 amino acids. Germline V lookup: CDR1 SGHDT, CDR2 YYEEEE. V was pared by 1 base and J by 2 bases, with 7 bases of the junction left unmatched. CDR3 sequence reads: CASSLYRGQTTDTQYF. The CDR3 bases are TGTGCCAGCAGCTTGTATAGGGGGCAGACCACAGATACGCAGTATTTT.